The rows below give T cell receptor beta chains drawn from one sample of a study of PD-1 blockade in mismatch repair-deficient tumors. Repertoires were generated with immunoSEQ multiplex PCR, while TCRdb's copy carries only in-frame clones and drops some. The data contain 85,000 to 130,000 clones, 82% of them singletons. The input for sequencing was peripheral blood, taken less than 37 weeks after starting pembrolizumab. These receptors came from an adult with mismatch repair-deficient cancer. Both conserved end residues are part of each CDR3. Each record gives: CDR3 protein, CDR3 DNA, clone size, V gene, D gene, J gene. The D gene is left open where the match is weak. Size tells how often a clone was seen (once, few, many) or the class of an expanded clone, and some rows leave it out.

CDR3 protein: CASSSLDTQYF; CDR3 DNA: TGTGCCAGCAGCTCATTAGATACGCAGTATTTT; clone size: -; V gene: TRBV7-2; D gene: -; J gene: TRBJ2-3
CDR3 protein: CASSTGTTLRYEQFF; CDR3 DNA: TGTGCCAGCAGCACGGGGACTACCCTGAGGTATGAGCAGTTCTTC; clone size: -; V gene: TRBV9; D gene: TRBD2; J gene: TRBJ2-1
CDR3 protein: CASSETGGGNQPQHF; CDR3 DNA: TGTGCCAGCAGCGAAACAGGGGGAGGCAATCAGCCCCAGCATTTT; clone size: -; V gene: TRBV11-1; D gene: TRBD1; J gene: TRBJ1-5
CDR3 protein: CASSLGGGRTTEAFF; CDR3 DNA: TGTGCCAGCAGCTTAGGGGGGGGACGGACCACTGAAGCTTTCTTT; clone size: -; V gene: TRBV7-9; D gene: -; J gene: TRBJ1-1
CDR3 protein: CASSFRVSGANVLTF; CDR3 DNA: TGTGCCAGCAGTTTTAGGGTGTCTGGGGCCAACGTCCTGACTTTC; clone size: -; V gene: TRBV27; D gene: -; J gene: TRBJ2-6
CDR3 protein: CASSERTGRRSEKLFF; CDR3 DNA: TGTGCCAGCAGTGAGAGGACCGGTAGGAGGAGTGAAAAACTGTTTTTT; clone size: -; V gene: TRBV2; D gene: -; J gene: TRBJ1-4
CDR3 protein: CASSLDGGTDTQYF; CDR3 DNA: TGTGCCAGCAGCTTAGATGGGGGAACAGATACGCAGTATTTT; clone size: -; V gene: TRBV11-3; D gene: -; J gene: TRBJ2-3
CDR3 protein: CASSPRLAGGAPEQYF; CDR3 DNA: TGTGCCAGCAGCCCTAGACTAGCGGGAGGAGCGCCCGAGCAGTACTTC; clone size: -; V gene: TRBV7-2; D gene: TRBD2; J gene: TRBJ2-7
CDR3 protein: CASSLGQQKTEAFF; CDR3 DNA: TGTGCCAGCAGCCTGGGACAGCAAAAAACTGAAGCTTTCTTT; clone size: -; V gene: TRBV6-6; D gene: TRBD1; J gene: TRBJ1-1
CDR3 protein: CASSVSGTEAFF; CDR3 DNA: TGTGCCAGCAGCGTATCGGGCACTGAAGCTTTCTTT; clone size: -; V gene: TRBV9; D gene: -; J gene: TRBJ1-1
CDR3 protein: CASSGQGRGYTF; CDR3 DNA: TGTGCCAGCAGCGGACAGGGCAGGGGCTACACCTTC; clone size: -; V gene: TRBV7-9; D gene: TRBD1; J gene: TRBJ1-2
CDR3 protein: CASSPKDRGASIGEFF; CDR3 DNA: TGTGCCAGCTCACCCAAGGACAGGGGCGCGTCAATCGGTGAGTTCTTC; clone size: -; V gene: TRBV18; D gene: TRBD1; J gene: TRBJ2-1
CDR3 protein: CAIPGLAGFTGELFF; CDR3 DNA: TGTGCCATCCCAGGACTAGCGGGATTCACCGGGGAGCTGTTTTTT; clone size: once; V gene: TRBV7-9; D gene: TRBD2; J gene: TRBJ2-2
CDR3 protein: CASRYRELAGDTGELFF; CDR3 DNA: TGCGCCAGCAGATATCGAGAACTAGCGGGAGACACCGGGGAGCTGTTTTTT; clone size: once; V gene: TRBV5-1; D gene: TRBD2; J gene: TRBJ2-2
CDR3 protein: CASSSRKTNEKLFF; CDR3 DNA: TGTGCCAGCAGCTCTCGCAAGACTAATGAAAAACTGTTTTTT; clone size: -; V gene: TRBV7-2; D gene: -; J gene: TRBJ1-4
CDR3 protein: CASSQGRNYGYTF; CDR3 DNA: TGCGCCAGCAGCCAAGGCCGAAACTATGGCTACACCTTC; clone size: -; V gene: TRBV4-1; D gene: -; J gene: TRBJ1-2
CDR3 protein: CASSYGRRQPQHF; CDR3 DNA: TGTGCCAGCAGCTACGGACGGAGACAGCCCCAGCATTTT; clone size: once; V gene: TRBV6-6; D gene: -; J gene: TRBJ1-5
CDR3 protein: CASSQGRQDEKLFF; CDR3 DNA: TGTGCCAGCTCGCAGGGGAGACAGGATGAAAAACTGTTTTTT; clone size: -; V gene: TRBV18; D gene: -; J gene: TRBJ1-4
CDR3 protein: CASSPGTARSYEQYF; CDR3 DNA: TGTGCCAGCAGTCCGGGGACGGCTAGGTCCTACGAGCAGTACTTC; clone size: -; V gene: TRBV27; D gene: -; J gene: TRBJ2-7
CDR3 protein: CASSYLQVDTQYF; CDR3 DNA: TGTGCCAGCAGTTATTTACAGGTAGATACGCAGTATTTT; clone size: -; V gene: TRBV6-5; D gene: -; J gene: TRBJ2-3
CDR3 protein: CASSLSFNQPQHF; CDR3 DNA: TGTGCCAGCAGCTTAAGCTTTAATCAGCCCCAGCATTTT; clone size: few; V gene: TRBV11-2; D gene: -; J gene: TRBJ1-5
CDR3 protein: CASSFPGTGDEQFF; CDR3 DNA: TGTGCCAGCAGTTTCCCCGGAACGGGAGACGAGCAGTTCTTC; clone size: -; V gene: TRBV27; D gene: -; J gene: TRBJ2-1
CDR3 protein: CASSVAGEANTEAFF; CDR3 DNA: TGTGCCAGCAGCGTAGCTGGGGAGGCGAACACTGAAGCTTTCTTT; clone size: -; V gene: TRBV9; D gene: -; J gene: TRBJ1-1
CDR3 protein: CASSSGTQQEAFF; CDR3 DNA: TGCGCCAGCAGCTCCGGGACGCAACAAGAAGCTTTCTTT; clone size: -; V gene: TRBV5-1; D gene: -; J gene: TRBJ1-1
CDR3 protein: CASRLKTGTRDMGAYEQYF; CDR3 DNA: TGTGCCAGCCGCTTGAAGACTGGGACACGGGACATGGGAGCCTACGAGCAGTACTTC; clone size: -; V gene: TRBV27; D gene: -; J gene: TRBJ2-7
CDR3 protein: CASSSGTSGPWSPILQETQYF; CDR3 DNA: TGTGCCAGTAGTTCCGGGACTAGCGGTCCTTGGAGCCCGATACTCCAAGAGACCCAGTACTTC; clone size: -; V gene: TRBV19; D gene: TRBD2; J gene: TRBJ2-5
CDR3 protein: CASSPEPRSTGELFF; CDR3 DNA: TGTGCCAGCTCACCGGAACCGCGGTCCACCGGGGAGCTGTTTTTT; clone size: -; V gene: TRBV18; D gene: -; J gene: TRBJ2-2
CDR3 protein: CASSLGTGFNQPQHF; CDR3 DNA: TGTGCCAGCAGCTTGGGGACAGGATTTAATCAGCCCCAGCATTTT; clone size: -; V gene: TRBV5-6; D gene: TRBD1; J gene: TRBJ1-5
CDR3 protein: CASTKDRGQAETQYF; CDR3 DNA: TGTGCCAGCACAAAAGACAGGGGGCAGGCAGAGACCCAGTACTTC; clone size: -; V gene: TRBV18; D gene: TRBD1; J gene: TRBJ2-5
CDR3 protein: CASSLGSAGGGEQYF; CDR3 DNA: TGTGCCAGCAGCTTAGGAAGTGCGGGAGGGGGCGAGCAGTACTTC; clone size: -; V gene: TRBV11-2; D gene: TRBD2; J gene: TRBJ2-7
CDR3 protein: CASSHGQGGSGANVLTF; CDR3 DNA: TGTGCCAGCAGCCACGGACAGGGGGGGTCTGGGGCCAACGTCCTGACTTTC; clone size: -; V gene: TRBV11-2; D gene: TRBD1; J gene: TRBJ2-6
CDR3 protein: CASSSRQGNYGYTF; CDR3 DNA: TGTGCCAGCAGCTCGCGACAGGGAAACTATGGCTACACCTTC; clone size: -; V gene: TRBV7-9; D gene: TRBD1; J gene: TRBJ1-2
CDR3 protein: CASSPRLAGVGYTGELFF; CDR3 DNA: TGTGCCAGCTCACCACGCCTAGCGGGAGTAGGGTACACCGGGGAGCTGTTTTTT; clone size: -; V gene: TRBV18; D gene: TRBD2; J gene: TRBJ2-2
CDR3 protein: CASSLDPNTGELFF; CDR3 DNA: TGTGCCAGCAGCTTGGATCCAAACACCGGGGAGCTGTTTTTT; clone size: -; V gene: TRBV7-3; D gene: -; J gene: TRBJ2-2
CDR3 protein: CASSGAPLSSYEQYF; CDR3 DNA: TGCGCCAGCAGTGGGGCACCTCTGAGCTCCTACGAGCAGTACTTC; clone size: -; V gene: TRBV10-2; D gene: -; J gene: TRBJ2-7
CDR3 protein: CASSYPGQGIYEQFF; CDR3 DNA: TGTGCCAGCAGCTACCCGGGACAGGGAATTTATGAGCAGTTCTTC; clone size: -; V gene: TRBV5-6; D gene: TRBD1; J gene: TRBJ2-1
CDR3 protein: CASSSLYQETQYF; CDR3 DNA: TGTGCCAGCAGCTCCCTATACCAAGAGACCCAGTACTTC; clone size: -; V gene: TRBV11-3; D gene: -; J gene: TRBJ2-5
CDR3 protein: CASSLYVFSSGNTIYF; CDR3 DNA: TGTGCCAGCAGCTTATATGTTTTCAGCTCTGGAAACACCATATATTTT; clone size: -; V gene: TRBV7-6; D gene: -; J gene: TRBJ1-3
CDR3 protein: CASSMDRSSYEQYF; CDR3 DNA: TGTGCCAGCAGCATGGACAGGTCCTCCTACGAGCAGTACTTC; clone size: -; V gene: TRBV9; D gene: TRBD1; J gene: TRBJ2-7